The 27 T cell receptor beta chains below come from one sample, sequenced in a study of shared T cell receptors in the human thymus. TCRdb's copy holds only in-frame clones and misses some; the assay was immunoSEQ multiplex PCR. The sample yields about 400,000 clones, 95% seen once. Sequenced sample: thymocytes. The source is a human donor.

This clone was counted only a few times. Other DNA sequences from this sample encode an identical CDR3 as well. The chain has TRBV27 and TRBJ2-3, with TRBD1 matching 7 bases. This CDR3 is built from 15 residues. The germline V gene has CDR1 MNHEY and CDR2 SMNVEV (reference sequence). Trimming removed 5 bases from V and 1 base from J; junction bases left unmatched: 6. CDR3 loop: CASSPRQGRTDTQYF. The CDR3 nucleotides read TGTGCCAGCAGTCCCCGACAGGGCCGCACAGATACGCAGTATTTT.

The CDR3 sequence: CASSPQGAEADTQYF. The CDR3 DNA reads TGTGCCAGCAGCCCACAGGGGGCTGAGGCAGATACGCAGTATTTT. The chain joins TRBV11-1 to TRBJ2-3; 9 nucleotides line up with TRBD1. Germline loops: CDR1 SGHAT, CDR2 FQDESV (reference sequence). J gave up 4 bases and V 5 bases, and 7 bases lay outside the gene matches. The CDR3 is made up of 15 amino acids.

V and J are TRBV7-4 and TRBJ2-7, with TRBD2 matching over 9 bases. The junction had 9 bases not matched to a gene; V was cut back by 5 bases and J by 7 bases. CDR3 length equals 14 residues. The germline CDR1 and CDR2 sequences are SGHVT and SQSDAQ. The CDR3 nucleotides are TGTGCCAGCAGCACGGCGGGAGGGCCGAGAGAGCAGTACTTC. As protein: CASSTAGGPREQYF.

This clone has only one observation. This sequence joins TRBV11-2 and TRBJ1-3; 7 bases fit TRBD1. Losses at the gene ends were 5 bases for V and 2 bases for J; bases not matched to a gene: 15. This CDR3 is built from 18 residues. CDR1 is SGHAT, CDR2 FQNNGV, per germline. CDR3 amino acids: CASSQNCDRVSPGNTIYF. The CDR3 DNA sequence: TGTGCCAGCAGCCAAAATTGTGACAGGGTATCGCCTGGAAACACCATATATTTT. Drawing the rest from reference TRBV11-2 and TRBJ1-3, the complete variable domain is EAGVAQSPRYKIIEKRQSVAFWCNPISGHATLYWYQQILGQGPKLLIQFQNNGVVDDSQLPKDRFSAERLKGVDSTLKIQPAKLEDSAVYLCASSQNCDRVSPGNTIYFGEGSWLTVV.

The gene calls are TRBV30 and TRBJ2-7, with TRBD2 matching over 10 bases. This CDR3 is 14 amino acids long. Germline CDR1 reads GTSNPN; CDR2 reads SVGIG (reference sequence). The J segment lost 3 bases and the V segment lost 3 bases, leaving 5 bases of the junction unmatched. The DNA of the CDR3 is TGTGCCTGGAGGGCTAGCGGGGGCCACTACGAGCAGTACTTC. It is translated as CAWRASGGHYEQYF.

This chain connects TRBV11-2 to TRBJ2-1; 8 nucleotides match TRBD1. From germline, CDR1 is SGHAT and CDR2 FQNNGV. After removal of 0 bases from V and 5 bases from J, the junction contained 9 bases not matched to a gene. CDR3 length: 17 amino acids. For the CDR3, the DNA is TGTGCCAGCAGCTTAGATCCGAGGACAGGGCGTAACAATGAGCAGTTCTTC. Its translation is CASSLDPRTGRNNEQFF.

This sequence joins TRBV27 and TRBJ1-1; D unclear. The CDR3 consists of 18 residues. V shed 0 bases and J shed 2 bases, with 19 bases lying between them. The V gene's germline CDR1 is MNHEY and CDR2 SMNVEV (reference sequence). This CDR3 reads CASSLSKGYGEVNTEAFF. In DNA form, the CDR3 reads TGTGCCAGCAGTTTATCGAAAGGGTATGGGGAGGTAAACACTGAAGCTTTCTTT.

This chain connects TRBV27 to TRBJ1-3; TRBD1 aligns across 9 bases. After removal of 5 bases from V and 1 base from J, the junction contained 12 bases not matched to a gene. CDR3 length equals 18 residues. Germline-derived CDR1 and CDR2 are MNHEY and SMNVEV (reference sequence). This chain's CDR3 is CASSLWATGGLSGNTIYF. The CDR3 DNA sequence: TGTGCCAGCAGTCTATGGGCGACAGGGGGTTTATCTGGAAACACCATATATTTT.

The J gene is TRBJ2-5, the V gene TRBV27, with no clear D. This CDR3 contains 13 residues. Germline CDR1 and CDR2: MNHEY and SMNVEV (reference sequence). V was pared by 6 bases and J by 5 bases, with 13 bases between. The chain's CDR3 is CASRIGFEETQYF. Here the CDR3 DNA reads TGTGCCAGCAGGATCGGGTTTGAGGAGACCCAGTACTTC.

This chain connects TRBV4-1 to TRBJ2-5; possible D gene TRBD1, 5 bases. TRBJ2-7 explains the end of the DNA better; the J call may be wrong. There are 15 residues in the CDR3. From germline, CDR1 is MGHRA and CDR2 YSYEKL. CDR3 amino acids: CASSQGTFYSYEQYF. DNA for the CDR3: TGCGCCAGCAGCCAAGGGACATTCTACTCCTACGAGCAGTACTTC.

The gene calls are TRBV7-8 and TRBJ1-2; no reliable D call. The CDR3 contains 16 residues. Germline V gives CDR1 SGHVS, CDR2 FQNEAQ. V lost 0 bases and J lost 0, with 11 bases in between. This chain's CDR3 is CASSLAAPQANYGYTF. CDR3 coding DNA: TGTGCCAGCAGCTTAGCGGCCCCCCAAGCTAACTATGGCTACACCTTC.

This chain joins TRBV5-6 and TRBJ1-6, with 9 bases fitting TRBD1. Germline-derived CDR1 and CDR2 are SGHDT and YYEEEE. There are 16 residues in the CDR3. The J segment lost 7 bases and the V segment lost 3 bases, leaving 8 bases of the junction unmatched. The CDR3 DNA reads TGTGCCAGCAGCTCGGGGACAGGGATAACGAATTCACCCCTCCACTTT. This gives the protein CASSSGTGITNSPLHF.

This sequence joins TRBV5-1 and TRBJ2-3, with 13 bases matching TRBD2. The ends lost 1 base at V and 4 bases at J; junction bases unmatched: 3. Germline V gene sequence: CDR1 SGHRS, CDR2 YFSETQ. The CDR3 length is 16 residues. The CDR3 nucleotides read TGCGCCAGCAGCTTGATACTAGCGGGGGGGTCAGATACGCAGTATTTT. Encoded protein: CASSLILAGGSDTQYF.

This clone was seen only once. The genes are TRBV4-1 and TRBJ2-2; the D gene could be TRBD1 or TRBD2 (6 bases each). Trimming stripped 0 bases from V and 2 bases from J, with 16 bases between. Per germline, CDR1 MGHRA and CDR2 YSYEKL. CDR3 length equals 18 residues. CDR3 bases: TGCGCCAGCAGCCAAGATCAGGGGCTAGCGATCAACACCGGGGAGCTGTTTTTT. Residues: CASSQDQGLAINTGELFF.

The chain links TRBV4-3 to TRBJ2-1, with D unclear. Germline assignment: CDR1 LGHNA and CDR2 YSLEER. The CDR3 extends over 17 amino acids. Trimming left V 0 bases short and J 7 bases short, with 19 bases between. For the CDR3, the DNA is TGCGCCAGCAGCCAAGACGTTCGGGCCTCCGGCGGTAATGAGCAGTTCTTC. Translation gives CASSQDVRASGGNEQFF.

The CDR3 coding sequence is TGTGCCAGCAGCCCCCCAGACAGGGTCTCCTACGAGCAGTACTTC. Translated, it gives CASSPPDRVSYEQYF. V gene TRBV7-2 combines with J gene TRBJ2-7; TRBD1 matches 7 bases. Germline CDR1 and CDR2: SGHTA and FQGNSA. The CDR3 has 15 residues. Unmatched junction bases numbered 7, after V lost 5 bases and J lost 0 bases.

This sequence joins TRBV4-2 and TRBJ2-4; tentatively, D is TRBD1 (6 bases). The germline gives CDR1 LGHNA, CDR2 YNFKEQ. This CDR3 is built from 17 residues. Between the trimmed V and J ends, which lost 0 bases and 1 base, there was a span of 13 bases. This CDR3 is CASSQDHSGVAKNIQYF. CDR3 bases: TGTGCCAGCAGCCAAGACCACTCAGGGGTGGCCAAAAACATTCAGTACTTC.

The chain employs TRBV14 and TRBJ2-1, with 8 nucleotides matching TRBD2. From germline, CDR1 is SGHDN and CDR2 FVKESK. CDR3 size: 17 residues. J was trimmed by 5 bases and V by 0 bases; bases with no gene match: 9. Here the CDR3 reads CASSQEGSQREHNEQFF. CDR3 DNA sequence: TGTGCCAGCAGCCAAGAAGGGAGCCAGCGGGAGCACAATGAGCAGTTCTTC.

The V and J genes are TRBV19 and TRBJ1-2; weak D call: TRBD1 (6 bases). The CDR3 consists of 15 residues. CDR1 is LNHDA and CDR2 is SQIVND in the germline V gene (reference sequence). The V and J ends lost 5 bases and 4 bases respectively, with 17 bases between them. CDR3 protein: CASSVRQARVYGYTF. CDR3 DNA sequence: TGTGCCAGTAGTGTCCGACAGGCCCGGGTCTATGGCTACACCTTC.

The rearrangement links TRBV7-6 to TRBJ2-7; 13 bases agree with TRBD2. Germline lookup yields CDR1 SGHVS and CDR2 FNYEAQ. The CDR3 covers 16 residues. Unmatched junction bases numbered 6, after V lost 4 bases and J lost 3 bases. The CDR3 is CASSSHGTSGVYEQYF. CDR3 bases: TGTGCCAGCAGCTCCCACGGGACTAGCGGGGTCTACGAGCAGTACTTC.

In DNA, the CDR3 is TGTGCCAGTAGCCCAAAGGACAGGCCCGCGCAAGAGACCCAGTACTTC. Its translation: CASSPKDRPAQETQYF. This chain links TRBV19 with TRBJ2-5; 7 nucleotides match TRBD1. V was pared by 6 bases and J by 2 bases, with 12 bases of the junction left unmatched. CDR3 size: 16 residues. The germline V gene encodes CDR1 LNHDA and CDR2 SQIVND (reference sequence).

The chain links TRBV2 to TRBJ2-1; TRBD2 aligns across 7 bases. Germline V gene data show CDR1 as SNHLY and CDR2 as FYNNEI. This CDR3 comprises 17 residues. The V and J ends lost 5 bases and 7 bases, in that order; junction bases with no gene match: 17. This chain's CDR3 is CASSRYVVSGAWNEQFF. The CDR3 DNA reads TGTGCCAGCAGTCGTTACGTGGTAAGCGGGGCATGGAATGAGCAGTTCTTC.

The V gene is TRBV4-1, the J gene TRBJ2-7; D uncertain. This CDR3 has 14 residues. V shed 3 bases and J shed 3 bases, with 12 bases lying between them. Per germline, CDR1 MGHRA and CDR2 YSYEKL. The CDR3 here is CASSQGNGLYEQYF. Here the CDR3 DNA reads TGCGCCAGCAGCCAGGGAAACGGGCTCTACGAGCAGTACTTC.

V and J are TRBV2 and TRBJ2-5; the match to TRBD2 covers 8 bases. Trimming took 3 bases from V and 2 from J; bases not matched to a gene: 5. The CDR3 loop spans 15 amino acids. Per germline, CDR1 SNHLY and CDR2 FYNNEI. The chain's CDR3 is CASSDRSGRQETQYF. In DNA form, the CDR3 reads TGTGCCAGCAGTGACCGCAGCGGGAGACAAGAGACCCAGTACTTC.

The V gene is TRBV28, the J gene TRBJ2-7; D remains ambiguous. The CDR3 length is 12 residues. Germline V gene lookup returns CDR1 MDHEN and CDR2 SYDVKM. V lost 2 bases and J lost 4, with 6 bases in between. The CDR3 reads CASSLAKYEQYF. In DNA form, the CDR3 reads TGTGCCAGCAGTTTAGCAAAGTACGAGCAGTACTTC.

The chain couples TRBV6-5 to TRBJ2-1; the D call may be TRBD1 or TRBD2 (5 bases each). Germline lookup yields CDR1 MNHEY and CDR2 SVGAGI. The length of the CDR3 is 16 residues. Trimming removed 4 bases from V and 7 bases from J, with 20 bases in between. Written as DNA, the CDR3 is TGTGCCAGCAGTTTCACGACCGGGACCCCCAGAAATGAGCAGTTCTTC. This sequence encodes CASSFTTGTPRNEQFF.

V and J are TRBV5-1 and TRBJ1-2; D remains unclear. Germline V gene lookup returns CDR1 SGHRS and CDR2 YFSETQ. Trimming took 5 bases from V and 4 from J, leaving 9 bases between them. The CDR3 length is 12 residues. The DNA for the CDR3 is TGCGCCAGCAGTCGGGAGGCCTATGGCTACACCTTC. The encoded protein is CASSREAYGYTF.